This TCR beta chain was profiled in a study of T cell responses to AZD1222 COVID-19 vaccine. Trimming stripped 2 bases from V and 0 bases from J, with 5 bases between. Germline CDR1 is LGHDT and CDR2 is YNNKEL (reference sequence). This CDR3 region has 15 residues. The method was immunoSEQ multiplex PCR; TCRdb's version includes in-frame clones alone and lacks a portion of them. Among 150,000 to 200,000 clones listed, over 85% were seen once. About this clone itself: Its antigen is unidentified.

General observations from the study: Spike was spanned by vaccine-associated CD4 TCRs, with dominance at 160-218 and 743-854.

This sequence originates from an adult in good health. The input for sequencing was peripheral blood, taken on day 0 of AZD1222 vaccination. This chain links TRBV3-1 (or the pseudogene TRBV3-2) with TRBJ2-6; no firm D call. CDR3 nucleotides: TGTGCCAGCAGCCAAAGGATCTCTGGGGCCAACGTCCTGACTTTC. Its protein is CASSQRISGANVLTF.